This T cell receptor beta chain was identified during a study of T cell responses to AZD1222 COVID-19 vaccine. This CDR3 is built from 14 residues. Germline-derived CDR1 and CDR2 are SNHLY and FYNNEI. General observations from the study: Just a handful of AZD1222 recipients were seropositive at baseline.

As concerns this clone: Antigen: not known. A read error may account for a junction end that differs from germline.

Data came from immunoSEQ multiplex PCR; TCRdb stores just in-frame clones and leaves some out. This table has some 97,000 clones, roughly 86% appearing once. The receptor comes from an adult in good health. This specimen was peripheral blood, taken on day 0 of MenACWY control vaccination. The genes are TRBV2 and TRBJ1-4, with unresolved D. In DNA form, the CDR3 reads TGTGCCAGCAGCGAAGACCTGGGCGTTGAAAAACTGTTTTTT. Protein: CASSEDLGVEKLFF.